This T cell receptor (beta chain) was obtained from a study of T cell responses to AZD1222 COVID-19 vaccine. The CDR3 runs 14 residues. From germline, CDR1 is SGHAT and CDR2 FQNNGV. Trimming stripped 2 bases from V and 1 base from J, with 6 bases between. Profiling relied on immunoSEQ multiplex PCR, and the TCRdb table lists in-frame clones only, not all of them. The table records some 69,000 clones, 75% to 90% of them present only once. This clone was detected a few times. As yet, its antigen is unknown. The study, taken as a whole, reports: Repertoire sampling happened only post peak T cell response. There were vaccine-associated CD4 TCRs across spike, dominant at 160-218 and 743-854. Clonal diversity was possibly underestimated, and white British individuals and females predominated among donors. The study found Spike-specific TCR breadth and depth rose after two AZD1222 doses.

V gene TRBV11-2 combines with J gene TRBJ1-3; no clear D. This sample comprised peripheral blood, obtained 28 days after the second AZD1222 dose. This receptor was obtained from an adult who received the AZD1222 COVID-19 vaccine. The CDR3 sequence: CASSLMGSGNTIYF. As DNA, the CDR3 is TGTGCCAGCAGCTTAATGGGGTCTGGAAACACCATATATTTT.